This T cell receptor (beta chain) was recovered during a study of vaccination and CD4 T cells after COVID-19. Study as a whole: Cells were stimulated with overlapping spike peptide pools from SARS-CoV-2, HCoV-NL63, HCoV-OC43 and HCoV-229E. Study-wide findings and caveats: Convalescent patients saw a median about 86% of their reactive clones show up only after vaccination. Going from 21 to 38, median SARS-CoV-2-reactive clonotypes did not rise significantly.

The table lists this clonotype with a few counts. What it binds is not known. Treatment denoted: roughly nine-day PBMC culture with coronavirus spike peptide pools or control peptides (ViraFEST assay). From the unexposed donor, CD4+ T cells were collected ahead of the COVID-19 pandemic (2011-2018). The CDR3 has 16 amino acids. Looked up from germline, CDR1 is SGHVS and CDR2 is FQNEAQ. V lost 1 base, J lost 5 bases, and 8 bases stayed unmatched. CD4+ T cells that had been cultured provided DNA sequenced with the Oncomine TCR Beta short-read assay. TCRdb reprocessed the PCR reads with MiXCR, giving one entry per CDR3 protein. Of 4,600 or so distinct CDR3 sequences listed, around 50% are singletons.

The sample comprised CD4+ T cells from blood, cultured in vitro. The chain is built from TRBV7-8 and TRBJ2-5, with 9 bases aligning to TRBD2. The receptor's source is a human donor in good health. In DNA form, the CDR3 reads TGTGCCAGCAGCTTAGGGCGGGGGGGTTTCATGGAGACCCAGTACTTC. Translating it yields CASSLGRGGFMETQYF.